The T cell receptor (beta chain) under discussion was sequenced for a study of Ad26.COV2.S vaccination and SARS-CoV-2 variants. On the study more broadly: Donor allocation was to the COV1001 Ad26.COV2.S trial arm.

As for treatment: some 20 received Ad26.COV2.S at low or high dose, single or two shots; roughly five received placebo; per-sample allocation not given. Day 63 after the first injection of vaccine or placebo was the sampling time. The CDR3 covers 15 residues. Germline CDR1 reads SEHNR; CDR2 reads FQNEAQ (reference sequence). V trimming: 4 bases; J trimming: 4 bases; junction bases outside the gene matches: 4. Generated by immunoSEQ multiplex PCR, the TCRdb table keeps only in-frame clones and is missing some. This sample has about 400,000 clones; about four fifths occur once, and the top ten carry around 7.3%.

J is TRBJ2-3 and V is TRBV7-9; 11 bases line up with TRBD2. The clonotype was recovered from a person between 18 and 65 years old who received the Ad26.COV2.S COVID-19 vaccine or a placebo. Sequencing was performed on peripheral blood, taken in a trial of Ad26.COV2.S vaccine versus placebo. The CDR3 nucleotides read TGTGCCAGCAGCTACGGGACTAGCGGCGCAGATACGCAGTATTTT. Protein: CASSYGTSGADTQYF.